These 20 T cell receptor beta chains were sequenced from one sample in a study of cytotoxic CD8 clonotypes in ibrutinib-treated CLL. The table came from immunoSEQ multiplex PCR; TCRdb's copy has only in-frame clones and leaves some out. The sample records 150,000 to 200,000 clones, over 60% being singletons. This material consisted of PBMCs, taken after 24 months of ibrutinib treatment. The receptors here all came from a human donor with chronic lymphocytic leukemia.

The chain is built from TRBV5-5 and TRBJ1-2, with TRBD1 identical over 7 bases. The CDR3 is 14 amino acids. V trimming: 3 bases; J trimming: 8 bases; junction bases outside the gene matches: 10. Germline CDR1 is SGHKS and CDR2 is YYEKEE (reference sequence). For the CDR3, the DNA is TGTGCCAGCAGCTCGGCAGGGGGACCGGGCGGCTACACCTTC. This gives the protein CASSSAGGPGGYTF.

This clone was counted a few times. The gene calls are TRBV5-1 and TRBJ2-7; 10 bases fit TRBD1. Germline V gives CDR1 SGHRS, CDR2 YFSETQ. J gave up 12 bases and V 3 bases, and 3 bases lay outside the gene matches. This CDR3 is 11 amino acids long. The DNA of the CDR3 is TGCGCCAGCAGCTGGGGACAGGGGTTGTACTTC. Amino acids: CASSWGQGLYF.

In its sample, this clone was seen once. This chain uses TRBV27 with TRBJ1-1; 8 positions match TRBD1. V shed 6 bases and J 7 bases; nucleotides not matched to a gene: 10. The CDR3 consists of 14 residues. Germline loops: CDR1 MNHEY, CDR2 SMNVEV (reference sequence). The DNA of the CDR3 is TGTGCCAGCAGACCAGGGGGCCGAGCGGGTGAAGCTTTCTTT. This encodes CASRPGGRAGEAFF.

The chain is built from TRBV6-5 and TRBJ1-2, with D maybe TRBD1 (6 bases). This CDR3 region has 13 residues. V lost 5 bases and J lost 4, with 11 bases in between. Germline V gene sequence: CDR1 MNHEY, CDR2 SVGAGI. The CDR3 here is CASSGGGVYGYTF. CDR3 sequence (DNA): TGTGCCAGCAGTGGCGGGGGCGTCTATGGCTACACCTTC.

The chain employs TRBV5-1 and TRBJ1-1; no firm D call. The CDR3 is 14 residues long. Trimming took off 0 bases at V and 9 bases at J, with 15 bases between the two ends. Germline lookup yields CDR1 SGHRS and CDR2 YFSETQ. CDR3 protein: CASSLGLRQTKAFF. CDR3 coding DNA: TGCGCCAGCAGCTTGGGTTTGAGGCAAACAAAAGCTTTCTTT.

The CDR3 DNA reads TGTGCCAGCAGCTTAGGAGGTGGTCTAGCGGTTCAAGAGACCCAGTACTTC. This sequence encodes CASSLGGGLAVQETQYF. The V and J genes are TRBV11-3 and TRBJ2-5, with 7 positions matching TRBD2. Per germline, CDR1 SGHNT and CDR2 YENEEA. This CDR3 contains 17 residues. Trimming removed 1 base from V and 2 bases from J; junction bases left unmatched: 10. Full variable domain (outside the CDR3, taken from reference TRBV11-3 and TRBJ2-5): EAGVVQSPRYKIIEKKQPVAFWCNPISGHNTLYWYLQNLGQGPELLIRYENEEAVDDSQLPKDRFSAERLKGVDSTLKIQPAELGDSAVYLCASSLGGGLAVQETQYFGPGTRLLVL.

This clone was seen only once. The chain combines TRBV30 with TRBJ2-3, with 8 bases aligning to TRBD2. V trimming: 1 base; J trimming: 2 bases; junction bases outside the gene matches: 5. The CDR3 is made up of 15 amino acids. Germline CDR1 reads GTSNPN; CDR2 reads SVGIG (reference sequence). CDR3 sequence (DNA): TGTGCCTGGAGTGCATTAGCGGGGCCCACAGATACGCAGTATTTT. The encoded protein is CAWSALAGPTDTQYF.

The chain couples TRBV7-8 to TRBJ1-4; the match to TRBD1 covers 7 bases. The CDR3 is 16 amino acids. The trim removed 8 bases at V and 5 bases at J, leaving 14 bases unmatched. CDR1 and CDR2 from the germline V gene are SGHVS and FQNEAQ. CDR3 in DNA: TGTGCCAGCCTGAAGCGCCGGGGGACAGTCAATGAAAAACTGTTTTTT. As protein: CASLKRRGTVNEKLFF.

V is TRBV7-2 and J is TRBJ2-7; D not certain. The germline V gene has CDR1 SGHTA and CDR2 FQGNSA. This CDR3 is built from 14 residues. V lost 2 bases and J 3 bases, leaving 11 bases between the germline ends. DNA of the CDR3: TGTGCCAGCAGCTTAATGCCAGCCAGCTACGAGCAGTACTTC. It specifies CASSLMPASYEQYF. The full variable domain, rest sourced from reference TRBV7-2 and TRBJ2-7, is GAGVSQSPSNKVTEKGKDVELRCDPISGHTALYWYRQSLGQGLEFLIYFQGNSAPDKSGLPSDRFSAERTGGSVSTLTIQRTQQEDSAVYLCASSLMPASYEQYFGPGTRLTVT.

This clone was seen more than once but under ten times. V and J are TRBV5-4 and TRBJ1-5; no reliable D call. The CDR3 contains 13 residues. V was trimmed by 4 bases and J by 7 bases, leaving 12 bases between them. From germline, CDR1 is SGHNT and CDR2 YYREEE (reference sequence). CDR3 DNA: TGTGCCAGCAGCCCGGACCCGCAGCAGCCCCAGCATTTT. The encoded protein is CASSPDPQQPQHF.

This chain connects TRBV11-3 to TRBJ2-3; TRBD2 matches 9 bases. The J segment lost 4 bases and the V segment lost 3 bases, leaving 2 bases of the junction unmatched. The length of the CDR3 is 14 residues. Germline V CDR1 and CDR2: SGHNT, YENEEA. CDR3 coding DNA: TGTGCCAGCAGCTTTAGCGGGAGCGCAGATACGCAGTATTTT. Translating gives CASSFSGSADTQYF.

The chain combines TRBV18 with TRBJ2-1; D ambiguous. The V and J ends lost 5 bases and 8 bases respectively, with 10 bases between them. Germline CDR1 KGHSH, CDR2 LQKENI. CDR3 length: 12 residues. CDR3 residues: CASSSTIYEQFF. The CDR3, as DNA: TGTGCCAGCTCATCCACAATCTATGAGCAGTTCTTC. Using reference TRBV18 and TRBJ2-1 for the parts outside the CDR3, the full variable domain is NAGVMQNPRHLVRRRGQEARLRCSPMKGHSHVYWYRQLPEEGLKFMVYLQKENIIDESGMPKERFSAEFPKEGPSILRIQQVVRGDSAAYFCASSSTIYEQFFGPGTRLTVL.

In DNA, the CDR3 is TGTGCCAGCAGTTTAATAGTAAGGCAGTTCTTC. Protein: CASSLIVRQFF. The rearrangement joins TRBV28 to TRBJ2-1; D gene ambiguous. The V end lost 2 bases, the J end lost 12 bases, and 8 bases lay between the germline ends. Per the germline V gene, CDR1 is MDHEN and CDR2 is SYDVKM. The CDR3 is 11 residues long.

This clone occurred a few times. CDR3 sequence reads: CASRQANTEAFF. In DNA form, the CDR3 reads TGTGCCAGCAGGCAAGCGAACACTGAAGCTTTCTTT. This chain connects TRBV7-9 to TRBJ1-1; D not resolved. Trimming took 6 bases from V and 1 from J, leaving 6 bases between them. The CDR3 is made up of 12 amino acids. Germline V gene lookup returns CDR1 SEHNR and CDR2 FQNEAQ (reference sequence).

This chain uses TRBV6-5 with TRBJ1-1, with 8 positions matching TRBD1. V trimming: 6 bases; J trimming: 5 bases; junction bases outside the gene matches: 11. There are 15 residues in the CDR3. Germline CDR1 and CDR2: MNHEY and SVGAGI. CDR3 nucleotide sequence: TGTGCCAGCAGAGACAGGGGTGGTTGGGCAACTGAAGCTTTCTTT. Translating it yields CASRDRGGWATEAFF.

The CDR3 DNA is TGTGCCAGCAGCTTGGGAGCCGAACGGAACACTGAAGCTTTCTTT. This gives the protein CASSLGAERNTEAFF. This chain connects TRBV5-6 to TRBJ1-1; D unresolved. V was cut by 0 bases and J by 1 base, with 10 bases left in between. The germline V gene has CDR1 SGHDT and CDR2 YYEEEE. This CDR3 is built from 15 residues.

The rearrangement joins TRBV9 to TRBJ1-4; TRBD1 might be the D (5 bases). The CDR3 extends over 16 amino acids. V was trimmed by 0 bases and J by 0 bases, leaving 9 bases between them. Germline V gene sequence: CDR1 SGDLS, CDR2 YYNGEE. In DNA, the CDR3 is TGTGCCAGCAGCGTAGGTCAGGGAACAACTAATGAAAAACTGTTTTTT. It codes for CASSVGQGTTNEKLFF.

The chain carries TRBV28 and TRBJ1-5; D may be TRBD1 (5 bases). Germline V lookup: CDR1 MDHEN, CDR2 SYDVKM. There are 16 residues in the CDR3. V dropped 2 bases and J dropped 0 bases, with 11 bases sitting between them. The DNA for the CDR3 is TGTGCCAGCAGTTTAGACAGATCGTATAGCAATCAGCCCCAGCATTTT. Protein: CASSLDRSYSNQPQHF.

This chain links TRBV11-2 with TRBJ2-7; 10 nucleotides match TRBD1. The germline V gene has CDR1 SGHAT and CDR2 FQNNGV. CDR3 length: 17 amino acids. V was pared by 5 bases and J by 0 bases, with 10 bases of the junction left unmatched. DNA for the CDR3: TGTGCCAGCAGCCTACCCCTGGGACAGGGGTTCTCCTACGAGCAGTACTTC. This encodes CASSLPLGQGFSYEQYF.

The rearrangement uses TRBV14 and TRBJ1-2; the D gene is possibly TRBD1 (5 bases). Germline V gives CDR1 SGHDN, CDR2 FVKESK. This CDR3 region has 13 residues. The V and J ends lost 4 bases and 8 bases respectively, with 14 bases between them. The CDR3 reads CASSPARGAGYTF. In nucleotides, the CDR3 is TGTGCCAGCAGCCCCGCAAGGGGCGCGGGCTACACCTTC.